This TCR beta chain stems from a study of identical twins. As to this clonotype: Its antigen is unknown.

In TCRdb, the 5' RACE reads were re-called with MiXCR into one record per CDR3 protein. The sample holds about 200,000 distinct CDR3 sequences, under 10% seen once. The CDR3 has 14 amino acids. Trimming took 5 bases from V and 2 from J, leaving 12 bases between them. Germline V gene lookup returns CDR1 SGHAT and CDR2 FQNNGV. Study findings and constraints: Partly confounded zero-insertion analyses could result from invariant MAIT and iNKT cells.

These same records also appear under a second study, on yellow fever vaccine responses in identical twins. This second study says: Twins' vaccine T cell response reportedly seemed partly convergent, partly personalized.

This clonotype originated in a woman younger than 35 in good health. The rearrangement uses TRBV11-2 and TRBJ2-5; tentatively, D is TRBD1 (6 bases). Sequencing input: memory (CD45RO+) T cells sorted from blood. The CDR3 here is CASSGLTGQETQYF. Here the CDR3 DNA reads TGTGCCAGCAGCGGGTTGACAGGTCAAGAGACCCAGTACTTC.